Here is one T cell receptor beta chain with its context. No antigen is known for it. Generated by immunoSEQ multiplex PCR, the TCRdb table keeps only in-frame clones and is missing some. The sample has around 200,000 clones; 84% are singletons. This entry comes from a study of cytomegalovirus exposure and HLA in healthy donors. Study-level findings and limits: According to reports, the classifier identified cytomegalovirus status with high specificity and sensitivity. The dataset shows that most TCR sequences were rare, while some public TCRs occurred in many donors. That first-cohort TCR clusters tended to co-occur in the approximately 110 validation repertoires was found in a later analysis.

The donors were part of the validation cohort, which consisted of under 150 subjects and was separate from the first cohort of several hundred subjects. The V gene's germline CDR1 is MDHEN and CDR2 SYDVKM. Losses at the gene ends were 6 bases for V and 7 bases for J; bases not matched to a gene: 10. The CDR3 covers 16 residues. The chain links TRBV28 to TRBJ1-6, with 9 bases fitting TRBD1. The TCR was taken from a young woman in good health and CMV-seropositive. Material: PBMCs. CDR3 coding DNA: TGTGCCAGCAGAGAGAGCGTCGGGACAGGGAATTCACCCCTCCACTTT. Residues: CASRESVGTGNSPLHF.